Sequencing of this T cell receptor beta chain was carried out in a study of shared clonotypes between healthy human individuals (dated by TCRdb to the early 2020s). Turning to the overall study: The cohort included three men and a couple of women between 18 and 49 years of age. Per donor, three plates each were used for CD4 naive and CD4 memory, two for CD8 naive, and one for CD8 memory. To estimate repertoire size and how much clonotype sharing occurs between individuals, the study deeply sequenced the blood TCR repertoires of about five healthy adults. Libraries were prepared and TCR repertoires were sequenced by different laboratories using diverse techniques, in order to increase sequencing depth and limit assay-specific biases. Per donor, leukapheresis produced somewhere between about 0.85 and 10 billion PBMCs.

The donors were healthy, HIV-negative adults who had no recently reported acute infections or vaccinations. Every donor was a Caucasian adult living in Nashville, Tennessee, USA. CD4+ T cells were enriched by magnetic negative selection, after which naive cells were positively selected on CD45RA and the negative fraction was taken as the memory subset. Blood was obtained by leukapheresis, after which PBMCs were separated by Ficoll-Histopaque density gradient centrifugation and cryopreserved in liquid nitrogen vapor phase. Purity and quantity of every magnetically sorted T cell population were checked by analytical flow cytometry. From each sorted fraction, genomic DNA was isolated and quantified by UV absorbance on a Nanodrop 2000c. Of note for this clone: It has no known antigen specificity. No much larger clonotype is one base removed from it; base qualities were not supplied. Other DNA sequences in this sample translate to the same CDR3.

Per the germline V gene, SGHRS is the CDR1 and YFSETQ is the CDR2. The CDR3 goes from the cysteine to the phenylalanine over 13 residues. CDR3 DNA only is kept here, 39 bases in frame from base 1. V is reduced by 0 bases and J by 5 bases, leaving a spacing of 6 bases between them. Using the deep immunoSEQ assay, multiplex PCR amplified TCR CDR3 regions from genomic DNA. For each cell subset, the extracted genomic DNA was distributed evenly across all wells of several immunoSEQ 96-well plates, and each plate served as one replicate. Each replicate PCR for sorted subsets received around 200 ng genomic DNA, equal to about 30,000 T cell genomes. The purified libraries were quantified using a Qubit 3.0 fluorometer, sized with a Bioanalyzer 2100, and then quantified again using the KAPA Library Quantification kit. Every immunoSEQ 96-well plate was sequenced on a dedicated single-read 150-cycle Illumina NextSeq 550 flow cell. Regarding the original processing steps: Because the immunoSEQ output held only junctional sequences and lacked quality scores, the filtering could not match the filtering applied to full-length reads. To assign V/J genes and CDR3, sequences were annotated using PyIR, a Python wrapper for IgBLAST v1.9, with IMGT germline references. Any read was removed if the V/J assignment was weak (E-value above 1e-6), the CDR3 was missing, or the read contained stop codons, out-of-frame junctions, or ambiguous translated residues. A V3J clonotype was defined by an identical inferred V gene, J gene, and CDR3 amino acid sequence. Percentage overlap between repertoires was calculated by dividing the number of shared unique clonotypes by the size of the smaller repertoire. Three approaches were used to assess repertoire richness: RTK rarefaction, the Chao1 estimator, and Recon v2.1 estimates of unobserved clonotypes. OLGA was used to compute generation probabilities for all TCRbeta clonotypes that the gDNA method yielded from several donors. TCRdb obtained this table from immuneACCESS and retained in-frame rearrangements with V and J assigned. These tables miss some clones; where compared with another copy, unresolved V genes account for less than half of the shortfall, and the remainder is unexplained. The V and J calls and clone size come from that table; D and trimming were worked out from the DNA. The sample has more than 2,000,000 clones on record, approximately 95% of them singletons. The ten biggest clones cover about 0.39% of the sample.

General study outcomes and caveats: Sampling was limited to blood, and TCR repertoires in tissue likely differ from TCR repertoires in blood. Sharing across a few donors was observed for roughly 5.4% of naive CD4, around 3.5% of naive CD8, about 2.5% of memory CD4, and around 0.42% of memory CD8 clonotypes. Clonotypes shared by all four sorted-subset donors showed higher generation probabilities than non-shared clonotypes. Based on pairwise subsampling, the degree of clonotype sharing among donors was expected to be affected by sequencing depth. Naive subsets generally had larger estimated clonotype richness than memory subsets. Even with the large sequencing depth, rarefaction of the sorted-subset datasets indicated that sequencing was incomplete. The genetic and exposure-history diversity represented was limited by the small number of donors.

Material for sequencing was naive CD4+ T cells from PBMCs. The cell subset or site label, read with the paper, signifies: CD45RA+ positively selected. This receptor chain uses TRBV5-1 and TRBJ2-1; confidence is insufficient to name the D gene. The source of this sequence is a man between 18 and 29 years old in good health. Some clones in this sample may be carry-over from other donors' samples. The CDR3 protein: CASSLGTHNEQFF. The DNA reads TGCGCCAGCAGCTTGGGGACGCACAATGAGCAGTTCTTC.